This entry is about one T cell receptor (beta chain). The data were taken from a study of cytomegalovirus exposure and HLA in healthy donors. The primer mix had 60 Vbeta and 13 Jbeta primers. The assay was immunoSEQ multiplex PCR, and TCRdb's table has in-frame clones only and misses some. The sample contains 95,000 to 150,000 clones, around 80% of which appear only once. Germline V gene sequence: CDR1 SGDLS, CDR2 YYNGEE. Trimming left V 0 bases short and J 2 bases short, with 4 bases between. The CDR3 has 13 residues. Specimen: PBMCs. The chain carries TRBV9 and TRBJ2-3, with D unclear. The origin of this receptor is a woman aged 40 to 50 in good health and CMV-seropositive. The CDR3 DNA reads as TGTGCCAGCAGCGTAGGCGACACAGATACGCAGTATTTT. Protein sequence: CASSVGDTDTQYF.